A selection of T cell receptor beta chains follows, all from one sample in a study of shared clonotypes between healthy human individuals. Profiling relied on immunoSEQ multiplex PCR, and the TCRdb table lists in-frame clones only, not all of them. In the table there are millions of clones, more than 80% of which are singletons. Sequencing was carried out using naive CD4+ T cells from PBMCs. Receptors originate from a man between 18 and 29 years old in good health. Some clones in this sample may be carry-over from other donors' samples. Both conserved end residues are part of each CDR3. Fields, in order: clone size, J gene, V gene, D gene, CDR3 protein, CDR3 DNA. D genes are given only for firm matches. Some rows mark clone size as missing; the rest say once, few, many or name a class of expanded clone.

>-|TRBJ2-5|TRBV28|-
CASTVGRQETQYF
TGTGCCAGCACCGTGGGGAGGCAAGAGACCCAGTACTTC
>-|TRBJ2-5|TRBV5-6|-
CASSLVSGEETQYF
TGTGCCAGCAGCTTGGTATCCGGGGAAGAGACCCAGTACTTC
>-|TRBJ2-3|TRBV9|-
CASSPNRDRTDTQYF
TGTGCCAGCAGCCCCAACAGGGACCGCACAGATACGCAGTATTTT
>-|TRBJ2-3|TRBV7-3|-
CASSLTGAETDTQYF
TGTGCCAGCAGCTTAACGGGGGCTGAAACAGATACGCAGTATTTT
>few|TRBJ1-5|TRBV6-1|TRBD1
CASLGQVVRQPQHF
TGTGCCAGCTTAGGACAGGTGGTAAGGCAGCCCCAGCATTTT
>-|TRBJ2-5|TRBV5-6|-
CASSFGEGHGEETQYF
TGTGCCAGCAGCTTTGGGGAGGGACACGGTGAAGAGACCCAGTACTTC
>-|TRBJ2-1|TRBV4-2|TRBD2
CASSQDGTTNNEQFF
TGTGCCAGCAGCCAAGATGGGACTACCAACAATGAGCAGTTCTTC
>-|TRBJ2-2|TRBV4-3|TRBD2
CASSRLAGDPGELFF
TGCGCCAGCAGCCGACTAGCGGGAGATCCCGGGGAGCTGTTTTTT
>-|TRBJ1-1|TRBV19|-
CASSIRTTGGTEAFF
TGTGCCAGTAGTATCAGGACAACCGGGGGGACTGAAGCTTTCTTT
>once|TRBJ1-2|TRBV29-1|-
CSVEGQGGGYTF
TGCAGCGTTGAGGGTCAGGGAGGAGGCTACACCTTC
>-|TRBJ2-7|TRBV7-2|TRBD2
CASSLGTSATYEQYF
TGTGCCAGCAGCTTAGGAACTAGCGCGACCTACGAGCAGTACTTC
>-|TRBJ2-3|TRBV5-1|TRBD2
CASSDVGLAADTQYF
TGCGCCAGCAGCGACGTAGGACTAGCCGCAGATACGCAGTATTTT
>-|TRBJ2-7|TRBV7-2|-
CASSLGPGTYEQYF
TGTGCCAGCAGCTTAGGCCCAGGTACCTACGAGCAGTACTTC
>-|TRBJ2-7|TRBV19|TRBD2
CASTVAGGPIYEQYF
TGTGCCAGTACCGTAGCGGGAGGGCCAATCTACGAGCAGTACTTC
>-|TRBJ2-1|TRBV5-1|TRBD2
CASSLVGLANNEQFF
TGCGCCAGCAGCTTGGTGGGACTAGCGAACAATGAGCAGTTCTTC
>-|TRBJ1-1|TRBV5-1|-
CASSLEGVEAFF
TGCGCCAGCAGTTTGGAAGGGGTTGAAGCTTTCTTT
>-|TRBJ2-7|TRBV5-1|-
CASSLVDSFSYEQYF
TGCGCCAGCAGCTTGGTGGACTCTTTTAGCTACGAGCAGTACTTC
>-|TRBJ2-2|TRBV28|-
CASSSPLQGMIGELFF
TGTGCCAGCAGTTCCCCCCTACAGGGTATGATCGGGGAGCTGTTTTTT
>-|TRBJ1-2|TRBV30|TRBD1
CAWSQGGKNYGYTF
TGTGCCTGGAGTCAGGGGGGGAAGAACTATGGCTACACCTTC
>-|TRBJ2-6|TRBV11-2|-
CASSLLPGPSGANVLTF
TGTGCCAGCAGCTTACTACCGGGTCCCTCTGGGGCCAACGTCCTGACTTTC
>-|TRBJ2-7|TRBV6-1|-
CASSEVSTYEQYF
TGTGCCAGCAGTGAAGTGTCAACCTACGAGCAGTACTTC
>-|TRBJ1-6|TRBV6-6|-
CASRTGGNSPLHF
TGTGCCAGCAGGACAGGTGGGAATTCACCCCTCCACTTT
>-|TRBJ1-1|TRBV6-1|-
CASSEFGFEGEAFF
TGTGCCAGCAGTGAATTCGGGTTTGAGGGTGAAGCTTTCTTT
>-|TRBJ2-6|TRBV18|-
CASSPFGQFSGANVLTF
TGTGCCAGCTCACCGTTTGGGCAGTTCTCTGGGGCCAACGTCCTGACTTTC
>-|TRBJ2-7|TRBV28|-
CASLARRGRSEQYF
TGTGCCAGCTTGGCCAGGAGGGGGCGCTCCGAGCAGTACTTC
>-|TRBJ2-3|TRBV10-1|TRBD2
CASSVAGGSTDTQYF
TGCGCCAGCAGTGTAGCGGGAGGGTCCACAGATACGCAGTATTTT
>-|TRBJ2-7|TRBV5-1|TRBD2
CASSEGLAGAHEQYF
TGCGCCAGCAGCGAGGGACTAGCGGGAGCCCACGAGCAGTACTTC
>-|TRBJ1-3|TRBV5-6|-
CASSLARGNTIYF
TGTGCCAGCAGCTTGGCCCGCGGAAACACCATATATTTT
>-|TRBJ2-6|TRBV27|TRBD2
CASGTSGRAISGANVLTF
TGTGCCAGCGGGACTAGCGGGAGGGCCATATCTGGGGCCAACGTCCTGACTTTC